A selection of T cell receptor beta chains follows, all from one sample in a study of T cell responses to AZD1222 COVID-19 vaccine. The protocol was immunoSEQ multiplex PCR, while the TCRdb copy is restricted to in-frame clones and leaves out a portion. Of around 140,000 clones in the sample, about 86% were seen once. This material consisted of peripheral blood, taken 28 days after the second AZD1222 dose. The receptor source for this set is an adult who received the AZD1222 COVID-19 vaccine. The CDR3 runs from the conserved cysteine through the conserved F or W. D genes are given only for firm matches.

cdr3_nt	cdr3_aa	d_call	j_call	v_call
TGTGCCAGCAGAATCACAGCCTCAACTAATGAAAAACTGTTTTTT	CASRITASTNEKLFF	NA	TRBJ1-4	TRBV6-5
TGCAGCGTTGGATCCGGTGAAGAGACCCAGTACTTC	CSVGSGEETQYF	NA	TRBJ2-5	TRBV29-1
TGTGCCAGCTCACCACCCTTAAGGCGGGCGACAAACTATGGCTACACCTTC	CASSPPLRRATNYGYTF	NA	TRBJ1-2	TRBV18
TGTGCCAGTTCAGGGTCGAGCTCCTACAATGAGCAGTTCTTC	CASSGSSSYNEQFF	NA	TRBJ2-1	TRBV6-5
TGCGCCAGCAGTCTTGTGACAGTGGATCAGCCCCAGCATTTT	CASSLVTVDQPQHF	NA	TRBJ1-5	TRBV10-2
TGCGCCAGCAGCCTTTCGGGACAGGGGGCTGGACAGCCCCAGCATTTT	CASSLSGQGAGQPQHF	TRBD1	TRBJ1-5	TRBV5-1
TGTGCCAGCAGCAAACCCACTCCCCAGACAGGGTTACCCTGTTCTGACTACAATGAGCAGTTCTTC	CASSKPTPQTGLPCSDYNEQFF	NA	TRBJ2-1	TRBV21-1
TGTGCCGTTTCCACCCTCGGGACAGCGAACACCGGGGAGCTGTTTTTT	CAVSTLGTANTGELFF	TRBD1	TRBJ2-2	TRBV15
TGTGCCAGCAGTTACTCGGGCGAGGGTGGCTACACCTTC	CASSYSGEGGYTF	NA	TRBJ1-2	TRBV6-6
TGCGCCAGCAGCCACCCTCGGCTAAGGGACAGGGGTAGGGAGGACACTGAAGCTTTCTTT	CASSHPRLRDRGREDTEAFF	TRBD1	TRBJ1-1	TRBV4-1
TGTGCCATCCCTACGGGGGCAGGGGGCAACTATGGCTACACCTTC	CAIPTGAGGNYGYTF	TRBD1	TRBJ1-2	TRBV7-9
TGCAGTGCTAGTAGAGGGCCAGGGGAGCCCCAGCATTTT	CSASRGPGEPQHF	NA	TRBJ1-5	TRBV20-1
TGCGCCAGCAGCTGGGACAGCGGAAACACCATATATTTT	CASSWDSGNTIYF	TRBD1	TRBJ1-3	TRBV10-2
TGTGCCAGCAGCGTAGGGCTAACTCTGGAGACCCAGTACTTC	CASSVGLTLETQYF	NA	TRBJ2-5	TRBV9
TGTGCCAGCAGCATCGGACGGACGAACACTGAAGCTTTCTTT	CASSIGRTNTEAFF	NA	TRBJ1-1	TRBV21-1